The rows below give T cell receptor beta chains drawn from one sample of a study of T cell responses to AZD1222 COVID-19 vaccine. The table came from immunoSEQ multiplex PCR; TCRdb's copy has only in-frame clones and leaves some out. This sample has 150,000 to 200,000 clones, with about 90% found just once. The sample was peripheral blood, taken on day 0 of AZD1222 vaccination. The receptors were gathered from an adult in good health. CDR3s include the opening cysteine and the closing phenylalanine or tryptophan. D genes are given only for firm matches. Clone size is not always given. Where it is, it says once, few, many or a class for expanded clones.

j_call | v_call | clone_size | d_call | cdr3_aa | cdr3_nt
TRBJ1-2 | TRBV29-1 | - | TRBD1 | CSVEFTKQGAPYGYTF | TGCAGCGTTGAATTTACAAAACAGGGGGCTCCCTATGGCTACACCTTC
TRBJ1-2 | TRBV7-9 | - | TRBD1 | CASSSFLQGANGYTF | TGTGCCAGCAGCTCATTCCTACAGGGGGCGAATGGCTACACCTTC
TRBJ2-1 | TRBV6-5 | - | TRBD2 | CASSRTSGYNEQFF | TGTGCCAGCAGTCGGACTAGCGGCTACAATGAGCAGTTCTTC
TRBJ1-4 | TRBV18 | - | TRBD1 | CASSPGISTGANEKLFF | TGTGCCAGCTCACCGGGCATCTCGACAGGGGCTAATGAAAAACTGTTTTTT
TRBJ2-7 | TRBV5-4 | - | - | CASSLGSSIEGEQYF | TGTGCCAGCAGCTTGGGCTCCAGTATCGAGGGCGAGCAGTACTTC
TRBJ2-7 | TRBV6-5 | - | - | CASRVLLSSYEQYF | TGTGCCAGCAGAGTTCTACTGAGCTCCTACGAGCAGTACTTC
TRBJ1-1 | TRBV7-2 | - | - | CASSLGTGQNTEAFF | TGTGCCAGCAGCTTAGGAACAGGGCAAAACACTGAAGCTTTCTTT
TRBJ1-2 | TRBV7-8 | - | - | CASTESLVQYGYTF | TGTGCCAGCACCGAGAGCTTGGTACAGTATGGCTACACCTTC
TRBJ2-7 | TRBV6-2/TRBV6-3 | - | - | CASSYSPRGSYEQYF | TGTGCCAGCAGTTACTCGCCGCGGGGCTCCTACGAGCAGTACTTC
TRBJ2-7 | TRBV28 | - | - | CASSLGGTGPHEQYF | TGTGCCAGCAGTTTAGGCGGGACGGGTCCCCACGAGCAGTACTTC
TRBJ2-2 | TRBV24-1 | - | TRBD2 | CATSKGLAGGPSGELFF | TGTGCCACCAGCAAGGGACTAGCGGGAGGGCCGTCCGGGGAGCTGTTTTTT
TRBJ2-5 | TRBV7-9 | - | TRBD2 | CASSYRGGPQETQYF | TGTGCCAGCAGCTACCGGGGGGGACCACAAGAGACCCAGTACTTC
TRBJ2-3 | TRBV2 | - | - | CASSERQPTDTQYF | TGTGCCAGCAGTGAAAGGCAGCCCACAGATACGCAGTATTTT
TRBJ1-2 | TRBV6-5 | - | TRBD1 | CASSPGQGANYGYTF | TGTGCCAGCAGTCCAGGACAGGGAGCTAACTATGGCTACACCTTC
TRBJ2-1 | TRBV3-1/TRBV3-2 | few | - | CASSQIATQRGEQFF | TGTGCCAGCAGCCAGATAGCGACCCAAAGGGGTGAGCAGTTCTTC
TRBJ2-5 | TRBV5-5 | - | - | CASSLAGRRETQYF | TGTGCCAGCAGCTTGGCGGGCAGGCGGGAGACCCAGTACTTC